What follows are 15 T cell receptor beta chains derived from one specimen sequenced in a study of long-term antiretroviral therapy in people with HIV. Sequencing relied on immunoSEQ assay v3.0, run at survey level. Repertoires were generated with immunoSEQ multiplex PCR, while TCRdb's copy carries only in-frame clones and drops some. Among more than 20,000 clones, around four fifths were seen once, and the ten largest hold about 25%. The material was unsorted PBMCs, obtained 0.4 years after starting antiretroviral therapy. The receptors shown here come from a man between 45 and 60 years old with HIV.

The chain uses TRBV11-2 and TRBJ2-5; tentative D call: TRBD1 (6 bases). Per germline, CDR1 SGHAT and CDR2 FQNNGV. V shed 1 base and J shed 2 bases, with 14 bases lying between them. CDR3 length equals 16 residues. The CDR3 sequence: CASSLVGKGVQETQYF. The CDR3 DNA is TGTGCCAGCAGCTTAGTGGGAAAGGGGGTTCAAGAGACCCAGTACTTC.

V usage is TRBV11-2 and J usage is TRBJ1-2, with D uncertain. V shed 3 bases and J shed 4 bases, with 6 bases lying between them. The CDR3 covers 12 residues. Germline V gene lookup returns CDR1 SGHAT and CDR2 FQNNGV. CDR3 sequence (DNA): TGTGCCAGCAGCTTTAGTCGCTATGGCTACACCTTC. Protein product: CASSFSRYGYTF.

This clone was counted between two and nine times. CDR3 sequence reads: CASSEWGNYGYTF. DNA for the CDR3: TGTGCCAGCAGTGAATGGGGGAACTATGGCTACACCTTC. V is TRBV6-1 and J is TRBJ1-2; tentative D call: TRBD1 (5 bases). V lost 2 bases and J lost 2, with 6 bases in between. In germline, CDR1 is MNHNS, CDR2 SASEGT. The CDR3 spans 13 residues.

The CDR3 DNA sequence: TGTGCCAGCAGCCCTCAGGGCATGGCTGAAGCTTTCTTT. It translates to CASSPQGMAEAFF. The V gene is TRBV7-3, the J gene TRBJ1-1, with a weak D call TRBD1 (5 bases). This CDR3 region has 13 residues. Germline assignment: CDR1 SGHTA and CDR2 FQGTGA. With 5 bases removed from V and 6 bases from J, the gap between germline ends came to 13 bases.

The chain recombines TRBV27 with TRBJ2-1; D unclear. Germline-derived CDR1 and CDR2 are MNHEY and SMNVEV (reference sequence). V lost 2 bases to trimming and J lost 3 bases, with 14 bases between them. There are 16 residues in the CDR3. As DNA, the CDR3 is TGTGCCAGCAGTTTAGACCCCAATCTCCACTACAATGAGCAGTTCTTC. This translates into CASSLDPNLHYNEQFF.

This sequence joins TRBV19 and TRBJ2-3; D unclear. This CDR3 region has 16 residues. Germline CDR1 LNHDA, CDR2 SQIVND (reference sequence). Trimming pared 2 bases from V and 1 base from J, leaving 13 bases between. The CDR3: CASSISPPPGTDTQYF. CDR3 in DNA: TGTGCCAGTAGTATAAGCCCCCCGCCTGGCACAGATACGCAGTATTTT.

The gene calls are TRBV27 and TRBJ2-5; 12 nucleotides agree with TRBD2. Trimming took 0 bases from V and 5 from J; bases not matched to a gene: 4. The germline V gene has CDR1 MNHEY and CDR2 SMNVEV (reference sequence). The CDR3 loop spans 16 amino acids. The CDR3 sequence is CASSLSLAGGPETQYF. The CDR3 nucleotides are TGTGCCAGCAGTTTATCGCTAGCGGGGGGGCCGGAGACCCAGTACTTC.

CDR3 protein: CASSPGTANTEAFF. CDR3 sequence (DNA): TGCGCCAGCAGCCCCGGGACAGCGAACACTGAAGCTTTCTTT. The chain uses TRBV4-3 and TRBJ1-1; 7 positions match TRBD1. The CDR3 sequence is 14 residues long. The V and J ends lost 4 bases and 1 base, in that order; junction bases with no gene match: 3. Germline-derived CDR1 and CDR2 are LGHNA and YSLEER.

The rearrangement links TRBV7-2 to TRBJ2-3, with D perhaps matching TRBD1 (7 bases). V was clipped by 5 bases and J by 2 bases, with 26 bases between them. The CDR3 loop spans 19 amino acids. CDR1 SGHTA and CDR2 FQGNSA come from the germline V gene. The CDR3 is CASSHPAGGNRPFTDTQYF. The CDR3 coding sequence is TGTGCCAGCAGCCACCCTGCAGGGGGGAATAGGCCTTTCACAGATACGCAGTATTTT. The entire variable domain, with the rest obtained from reference TRBV7-2 and TRBJ2-3, is as follows: GAGVSQSPSNKVTEKGKDVELRCDPISGHTALYWYRQSLGQGLEFLIYFQGNSAPDKSGLPSDRFSAERTGGSVSTLTIQRTQQEDSAVYLCASSHPAGGNRPFTDTQYFGPGTRLTVL.

The rearrangement links TRBV27 to TRBJ2-3; D possibly corresponds to TRBD2 (5 bases). This CDR3 comprises 14 residues. Germline V gene sequence: CDR1 MNHEY, CDR2 SMNVEV (reference sequence). V was shortened by 4 bases and J by 1 base, with 9 bases between the two germline ends. This chain's CDR3 is CASSYQAGTDTQYF. The CDR3 DNA follows: TGTGCCAGCAGTTATCAAGCGGGCACAGATACGCAGTATTTT.

The chain carries TRBV6-5 and TRBJ1-1, with D possibly being TRBD1 (6 bases). Germline CDR1 MNHEY, CDR2 SVGAGI. This CDR3 is built from 14 residues. Trimming cost V 0 bases and J 8 bases, with 13 bases left between them. The CDR3 is CASSYSTTGLEAFF. As DNA, the CDR3 is TGTGCCAGCAGTTACTCGACCACAGGGCTGGAAGCTTTCTTT.

J is TRBJ2-2 and V is TRBV27; D gene uncertain. Deletions cut 2 bases from V and 5 bases from J, with 6 bases between. This CDR3 is 13 amino acids long. Germline V gene lookup returns CDR1 MNHEY and CDR2 SMNVEV (reference sequence). The CDR3 region is CASSLAGTGELFF. The CDR3 nucleotides read TGTGCCAGCAGTTTAGCAGGAACCGGGGAGCTGTTTTTT.

The rearrangement joins TRBV6-1 to TRBJ1-5; D gene ambiguous. Trimming removed 6 bases at V and 4 bases at J, with 13 bases between. The CDR3 spans 14 residues. Germline V lookup: CDR1 MNHNS, CDR2 SASEGT. For the CDR3, the DNA is TGTGCCAGCAGGATTGGACTGCCGAATCAGCCCCAGCATTTT. This sequence encodes CASRIGLPNQPQHF.

The chain uses TRBV27 and TRBJ2-2; no clear D gene. This CDR3 is 12 amino acids long. Germline V gene sequence: CDR1 MNHEY, CDR2 SMNVEV (reference sequence). The germline V and J ends were trimmed by 4 bases and 6 bases, with 6 bases remaining between them. The CDR3 DNA reads TGTGCCAGCAGTTGGGCGGCCGGGGAGCTGTTTTTT. It specifies CASSWAAGELFF.

The V call is TRBV6-6, the J call TRBJ1-2; unclear D gene. This CDR3 contains 12 residues. Germline V gene data show CDR1 as MNHNY and CDR2 as SVGAGI (reference sequence). The V end was cut by 6 bases, the J end by 3 bases, with 8 bases between. CDR3 region: CASSPTDYGYTF. Here the CDR3 DNA reads TGTGCCAGCAGCCCGACGGACTATGGCTACACCTTC.